These 10 T cell receptor beta chains came from one sample sequenced in a study of blood T cell repertoires in COVID-19. Measured with immunoSEQ multiplex PCR; TCRdb has only the in-frame clones, and not every one. The data hold 240,000 or so clones, with roughly 79% observed a single time. The sample was peripheral blood. These receptors were obtained from a woman aged 80 or over with COVID-19, enrolled during active disease.

The CDR3 region is CASSSNQGAGGYTF. DNA of the CDR3: TGTGCCAGCAGTTCAAATCAGGGGGCTGGTGGCTACACCTTC. The chain combines TRBV6-6 with TRBJ1-2, with 8 bases aligning to TRBD1. The CDR3 totals 14 residues. Germline CDR1 is MNHNY and CDR2 is SVGAGI (reference sequence). V gave up 4 bases and J gave up 7 bases; unmatched junction bases: 8.

The J gene is TRBJ1-2, the V gene TRBV19; TRBD1 agrees at 10 bases. With 6 bases clipped from V and 6 bases from J, the junction kept 10 bases outside the gene matches. The CDR3 has 15 amino acids. Germline V gene lookup returns CDR1 LNHDA and CDR2 SQIVND (reference sequence). Here the CDR3 DNA reads TGTGCCAGTAGAGACTTAGGACAGGGGGTTGATGGCTACACCTTC. It is translated as CASRDLGQGVDGYTF. Based on the CDR3 plus reference TRBV19 and TRBJ1-2, the full variable domain is DGGITQSPKYLFRKEGQNVTLSCEQNLNHDAMYWYRQDPGQGLRLIYYSQIVNDFQKGDIAEGYSVSREKKESFPLTVTSAQKNPTAFYLCASRDLGQGVDGYTFGSGTRLTVV.

The CDR3 DNA sequence: TGCGCCAGCAGCTTGGAGACAGGACCCTACGAGCAGTACTTC. This encodes CASSLETGPYEQYF. The genes are TRBV5-1 and TRBJ2-7; maybe TRBD1 (6 bases). Germline values: CDR1 SGHRS, CDR2 YFSETQ. The V and J ends lost 0 bases and 2 bases respectively, with 9 bases between them. The CDR3 has 14 residues.

The chain employs TRBV2 and TRBJ1-1; D possibly corresponds to TRBD1 (5 bases). The CDR3 runs 14 residues. The germline V and J ends were trimmed by 3 bases and 11 bases, with 19 bases remaining between them. CDR1 SNHLY and CDR2 FYNNEI come from the germline V gene. DNA for the CDR3: TGTGCCAGCAGTGATGTGGGCGGGCCACGGGGGGCTTTCTTT. Translating it yields CASSDVGGPRGAFF.

The CDR3 loop reads CASASLGQGDGYTF. The CDR3 coding sequence is TGTGCCAGCGCCTCGCTAGGACAGGGGGACGGCTACACCTTC. This rearrangement joins TRBV6-5 to TRBJ1-2, with 10 bases identical to TRBD1. Germline lookup yields CDR1 MNHEY and CDR2 SVGAGI. CDR3 length equals 14 residues. The J segment lost 8 bases and the V segment lost 8 bases, leaving 11 bases of the junction unmatched.

This chain joins TRBV6-2 or TRBV6-3 and TRBJ1-6; 7 bases match TRBD1. This CDR3 comprises 14 residues. Germline CDR1 and CDR2: MNHEY and SVGEGT. The J segment lost 7 bases and the V segment lost 0 bases, leaving 0 bases of the junction unmatched. For the CDR3, the DNA is TGTGCCAGCAGTTACTCGGGACAGAATTCACCCCTCCACTTT. It specifies CASSYSGQNSPLHF.

This clone was detected a few times. V is TRBV9 and J is TRBJ2-7; D is possibly TRBD1 (7 bases). V lost 1 base and J 6 bases, leaving 14 bases between the germline ends. The CDR3 covers 14 residues. Germline assignment: CDR1 SGDLS and CDR2 YYNGEE. DNA for the CDR3: TGTGCCAGCAGCGTATTAGGAGGGGGCGGCGAGCAGTACTTC. Its protein is CASSVLGGGGEQYF.

This clone came up once. The V call is TRBV5-4, the J call TRBJ2-3; D gene uncertain. The V end was cut by 2 bases, the J end by 5 bases, with 6 bases between. Germline-derived CDR1 and CDR2 are SGHNT and YYREEE (reference sequence). This CDR3 has 12 amino acids. DNA of the CDR3: TGTGCCAGCAGCTTCCCCGGAGATACGCAGTATTTT. It yields the protein CASSFPGDTQYF.

The V call is TRBV10-2, the J call TRBJ1-2; 8 nucleotides line up with TRBD1. The CDR3 covers 18 residues. Germline CDR1 and CDR2: WSHSY and SAAADI. V trimming: 4 bases; J trimming: 6 bases; junction bases outside the gene matches: 19. CDR3 nucleotide sequence: TGCGCCAGCAGTGTATCCGGGACAGGTCAAGCTCGCAGGGATGGCTACACCTTC. Translating it yields CASSVSGTGQARRDGYTF.

V gene TRBV7-8 combines with J gene TRBJ1-2; tentatively, D is TRBD1 (5 bases). Germline CDR1 and CDR2: SGHVS and FQNEAQ. The CDR3 contains 15 residues. Between the trimmed V and J ends, which lost 5 bases and 4 bases, there was a span of 17 bases. Here the CDR3 reads CASSPRRTQGYGYTF. CDR3 DNA sequence: TGTGCCAGCAGCCCGCGCCGCACTCAGGGCTATGGCTACACCTTC.